The clone carrying this T cell receptor (beta chain) was recorded a few times. Antigen specificity is unknown. Peripheral blood genomic DNA, not sorted cells or RNA, was the template. The data derive from a study of T cell repertoires in aging, cancer and after chemotherapy. Study results and limitations: In healthy donors, age-related TCR diversity loss mainly reflected lost richness. Across the chemotherapy interval, each cancer cohort showed higher median generation probability, suggesting thymic rebound.

Rearranged V-D-J TRB sequences were amplified with a mixed TRB-A/B primer pool. From the multiplex PCR reads, TCRdb called clonotypes with MiXCR, one entry per CDR3 protein. The sample consists of approximately 800 distinct CDR3 sequences, more than 20% of them appearing once. The V gene end was trimmed by 6 bases and the J gene end by 9 bases; junction bases not matched to a gene: 5. The CDR3 has 13 residues. CDR1 MNHEY and CDR2 SVGAGI come from the germline V gene. Sequenced input: blood. The receptor's source is a human donor with a solid tumor. V usage is TRBV6-5 and J usage is TRBJ1-6, with 7 bases fitting TRBD1. This CDR3 is CASRPGQFSPLHF. The DNA for the CDR3 is TGTGCCAGCAGGCCGGGACAGTTTTCACCCCTCCACTTT.